Below, one TCR beta chain is given with its context. The antigen remains undetermined. Sample time point: peripheral blood 6 weeks after treatment start. The sample is drawn from a study of PD-L1 blockade in urothelial cancer. Turning to the study itself: Once treatment had started, blood was analyzed at 3 weeks (second dose) and again at 6 weeks. Study observations and caveats: Sub-median blood TCR clonality before treatment predicted longer survival.

Unmatched junction bases numbered 11, after V lost 2 bases and J lost 10 bases. This CDR3 has 15 residues. Germline V gives CDR1 SGHRS, CDR2 YFSETQ. TCRdb's copy holds only in-frame clones and misses some; the assay was immunoSEQ multiplex PCR. The profile shows around 45,000 clones, around four fifths of them singletons. J is TRBJ2-7 and V is TRBV5-1; TRBD1 aligns across 11 bases. The source was PBMCs, collected around atezolizumab (anti-PD-L1) treatment. This TCR was recovered from a man in his sixties with urothelial cancer. The chain's CDR3 is CASSFDGQGAREQYF. CDR3 in DNA: TGCGCCAGCAGCTTCGACGGACAGGGGGCGCGTGAACAGTACTTC. Full variable domain (remainder filled in from reference TRBV5-1 and TRBJ2-7): KAGVTQTPRYLIKTRGQQVTLSCSPISGHRSVSWYQQTPGQGLQFLFEYFSETQRNKGNFPGRFSGRQFSNSRSEMNVSTLELGDSALYLCASSFDGQGAREQYFGPGTRLTVT.